What follows are 18 T cell receptor beta chains derived from one specimen sequenced in a study of T cell responses to AZD1222 COVID-19 vaccine. Profiled with immunoSEQ multiplex PCR; TCRdb holds only in-frame clones, not every one. The sample includes 110,000 to 150,000 clones, around nine tenths of them seen just once. The material sequenced was peripheral blood, taken 28 days after the second AZD1222 dose. The source is an adult who received the AZD1222 COVID-19 vaccine.

V usage is TRBV5-1 and J usage is TRBJ2-1, with 9 bases identical to TRBD1. CDR3 length equals 15 residues. The J segment lost 6 bases and the V segment lost 4 bases, leaving 8 bases of the junction unmatched. Germline V gene data show CDR1 as SGHRS and CDR2 as YFSETQ. This CDR3 is CASSLDRGGINEQFF. CDR3 bases: TGCGCCAGCAGCCTGGACAGGGGAGGTATCAATGAGCAGTTCTTC.

This clone was observed a single time. The chain joins TRBV7-9 to TRBJ1-1; no reliable D call. CDR1 SEHNR and CDR2 FQNEAQ come from the germline V gene (reference sequence). The CDR3 is 13 amino acids. V was cut by 2 bases and J by 3 bases, with 7 bases left in between. In DNA form, the CDR3 reads TGTGCCAGCAGCTTATGGATGGACACTGAAGCTTTCTTT. It translates to CASSLWMDTEAFF.

V is TRBV5-1 and J is TRBJ2-1; 8 bases are shared with TRBD2. CDR1 and CDR2 from the germline V gene are SGHRS and YFSETQ. The CDR3 totals 15 residues. V shed 3 bases, J shed 2 bases, and the junction held 4 bases outside the gene matches. The CDR3 loop is CASSWTGGPYNEQFF. CDR3 nucleotides: TGCGCCAGCAGCTGGACGGGGGGGCCCTACAATGAGCAGTTCTTC.

The chain recombines TRBV27 with TRBJ1-1; 9 nucleotides match TRBD1. The CDR3 runs 15 residues. Germline loops: CDR1 MNHEY, CDR2 SMNVEV (reference sequence). V was clipped by 2 bases and J by 11 bases; unmatched bases: 12. The CDR3 DNA is TGTGCCAGCAGTTTAAAGGGCCCCACAGGGGGCTCGGCTTTCTTT. Translating gives CASSLKGPTGGSAFF.

The rearrangement links TRBV28 to TRBJ2-6; no firm D call. The V end was cut by 2 bases, the J end by 2 bases, with 10 bases between. Germline V gene lookup returns CDR1 MDHEN and CDR2 SYDVKM. The CDR3 totals 16 residues. DNA for the CDR3: TGTGCCAGCAGTTTAGTAACTGTTCCTGGGGCCAACGTCCTGACTTTC. Protein sequence: CASSLVTVPGANVLTF.

This chain uses TRBV3-1 (or the pseudogene TRBV3-2) with TRBJ2-2, with D uncertain. The germline V gene has CDR1 LGHDT and CDR2 YNNKEL (reference sequence). This CDR3 spans 12 amino acids. Trimming took 2 bases from V and 5 from J, leaving 3 bases between them. The CDR3 loop is CASSQLTGELFF. CDR3 DNA sequence: TGTGCCAGCAGCCAATTAACCGGGGAGCTGTTTTTT.

The V and J genes are TRBV18 and TRBJ2-7; no firm D call. The CDR3 sequence is 15 residues long. V was shortened by 0 bases and J by 2 bases, with 11 bases between the two germline ends. Germline V CDR1 and CDR2: KGHSH, LQKENI. CDR3 sequence reads: CASSPPSGRTYEQYF. Here the CDR3 DNA reads TGTGCCAGCTCACCACCGAGTGGCAGGACCTACGAGCAGTACTTC.

The V and J genes are TRBV4-3 and TRBJ2-7; the D gene is possibly TRBD1 (5 bases). This CDR3 region has 15 residues. In germline, CDR1 is LGHNA, CDR2 YSLEER. V was trimmed by 1 base and J by 3 bases, leaving 13 bases between them. The CDR3 protein is CASSQGWGPNYEQYF. In DNA form, the CDR3 reads TGCGCCAGCAGCCAAGGGTGGGGCCCAAACTACGAGCAGTACTTC.

The chain uses TRBV3-1 (or the pseudogene TRBV3-2) and TRBJ1-5; TRBD1 matches 8 bases. Germline loops: CDR1 LGHDT, CDR2 YNNKEL (reference sequence). V was clipped by 1 base and J by 1 base; unmatched bases: 0. The CDR3 sequence is 15 residues long. CDR3 in DNA: TGTGCCAGCAGCCAAGGGACAGGGAGCAATCAGCCCCAGCATTTT. This gives the protein CASSQGTGSNQPQHF.

The chain combines TRBV28 with TRBJ2-7; the match to TRBD2 covers 8 bases. The V and J ends lost 3 bases and 7 bases, in that order; junction bases with no gene match: 8. CDR1 and CDR2 (germline): MDHEN, SYDVKM. The CDR3 runs to 14 residues. CDR3 sequence reads: CASSLYSGAGEQYF. The CDR3 nucleotides read TGTGCCAGCAGTTTGTATAGCGGGGCTGGGGAGCAGTACTTC. Drawing the rest from reference TRBV28 and TRBJ2-7, the complete variable domain is DVKVTQSSRYLVKRTGEKVFLECVQDMDHENMFWYRQDPGLGLRLIYFSYDVKMKEKGDIPEGYSVSREKKERFSLILESASTNQTSMYLCASSLYSGAGEQYFGPGTRLTVT.

This sequence joins TRBV19 and TRBJ1-5; D is unresolved. Per germline, CDR1 LNHDA and CDR2 SQIVND (reference sequence). Trimming left V 5 bases short and J 7 bases short, with 12 bases between. The CDR3 totals 13 residues. The DNA for the CDR3 is TGTGCCAGTAGTTCGCGAGAAACACAGCCCCAGCATTTT. This sequence encodes CASSSRETQPQHF.

The CDR3 reads CASSVGPHSYEQYF. The CDR3 DNA reads TGTGCCAGCAGCGTAGGGCCCCACTCCTACGAGCAGTACTTC. V is TRBV9 and J is TRBJ2-7; D call uncertain. Germline assignment: CDR1 SGDLS and CDR2 YYNGEE. V was cut by 0 bases and J by 0 bases, with 7 bases left in between. This CDR3 is built from 14 residues. Together with reference TRBV9 and TRBJ2-7, the CDR3 gives the full variable domain: DSGVTQTPKHLITATGQRVTLRCSPRSGDLSVYWYQQSLDQGLQFLIQYYNGEERAKGNILERFSAQQFPDLHSELNLSSLELGDSALYFCASSVGPHSYEQYFGPGTRLTVT.

This chain joins TRBV10-3 and TRBJ2-7; no clear D gene. Trimming left V 4 bases short and J 4 bases short, with 5 bases between. This CDR3 is built from 11 residues. Germline CDR1 reads ENHRY; CDR2 reads SYGVKD. The DNA for the CDR3 is TGTGCCATCAGTGGAGAATACGAGCAGTACTTC. Its translation: CAISGEYEQYF.

The chain links TRBV30 to TRBJ2-7; TRBD2 is a possible D gene (6 bases). CDR1 is GTSNPN and CDR2 is SVGIG in the germline V gene (reference sequence). Trimming took 2 bases from V and 5 from J, leaving 10 bases between them. CDR3 length equals 12 residues. The CDR3 DNA sequence: TGTGCCTGGAGTATACTAGCCCACGAGCAGTACTTC. Translation gives CAWSILAHEQYF.

This chain joins TRBV27 and TRBJ1-6; 7 bases map to TRBD1. The CDR3 runs 13 residues. Trimming cost V 5 bases and J 11 bases; bases outside gene matches: 6. Germline values: CDR1 MNHEY, CDR2 SMNVEV (reference sequence). CDR3 region: CASSPPGQTPLHF. In DNA form, the CDR3 reads TGTGCCAGCAGTCCACCGGGACAGACACCCCTCCACTTT.

The DNA for the CDR3 is TGTGCCAGTAGTCTAGGGTCCCCTCAGCATGAGCAGTTCTTC. Encoded protein: CASSLGSPQHEQFF. This sequence joins TRBV19 and TRBJ2-1, with D uncertain. CDR3 length: 14 amino acids. Germline V lookup: CDR1 LNHDA, CDR2 SQIVND (reference sequence). Trimming removed 5 bases at V and 8 bases at J, with 16 bases between. Together with reference TRBV19 and TRBJ2-1, the CDR3 gives the full variable domain: DGGITQSPKYLFRKEGQNVTLSCEQNLNHDAMYWYRQDPGQGLRLIYYSQIVNDFQKGDIAEGYSVSREKKESFPLTVTSAQKNPTAFYLCASSLGSPQHEQFFGPGTRLTVL.

This clone appeared once. This rearrangement joins TRBV20-1 to TRBJ2-1; D not resolved. Trimming shortened V by 2 bases and J by 7 bases, and 3 bases separated the two germline ends. This CDR3 region has 10 residues. CDR1 is DFQATT and CDR2 is SNEGSKA in the germline V gene (reference sequence). The CDR3 is CSARLNEQFF. In DNA form, the CDR3 reads TGCAGTGCTAGACTAAATGAGCAGTTCTTC.

This chain links TRBV7-2 with TRBJ2-7; D is possibly TRBD1 (6 bases). The germline V and J ends were trimmed by 5 bases and 1 base, with 12 bases remaining between them. This CDR3 spans 14 amino acids. Germline CDR1 and CDR2: SGHTA and FQGNSA. The CDR3 protein is CASSPDSHSYEQYF. The CDR3 DNA sequence: TGTGCCAGCAGCCCGGACAGTCATTCCTACGAGCAGTACTTC.